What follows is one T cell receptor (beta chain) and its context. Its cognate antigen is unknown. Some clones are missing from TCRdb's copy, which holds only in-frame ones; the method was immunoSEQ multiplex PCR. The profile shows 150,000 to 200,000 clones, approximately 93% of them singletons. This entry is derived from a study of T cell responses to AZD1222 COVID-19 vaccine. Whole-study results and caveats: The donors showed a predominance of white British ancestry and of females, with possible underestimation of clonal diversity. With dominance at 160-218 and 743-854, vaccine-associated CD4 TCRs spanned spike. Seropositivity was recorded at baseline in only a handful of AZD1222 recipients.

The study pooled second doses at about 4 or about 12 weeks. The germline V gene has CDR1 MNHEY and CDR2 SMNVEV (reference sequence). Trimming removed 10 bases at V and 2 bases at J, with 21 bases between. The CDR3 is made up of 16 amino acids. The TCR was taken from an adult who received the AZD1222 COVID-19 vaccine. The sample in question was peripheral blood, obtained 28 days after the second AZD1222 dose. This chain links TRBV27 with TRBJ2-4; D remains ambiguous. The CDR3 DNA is TGTGCCACCCCCAGGACGAGGCCGAACTCCAAAAACATTCAGTACTTC. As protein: CATPRTRPNSKNIQYF.